This T cell receptor (beta chain) was documented in a study of CD8+ T cells in alopecia areata. Study background: Oral tofacitinib (5 to 10 mg twice daily) was administered to treated patients.

V shed 0 bases and J shed 0 bases, with 12 bases lying between them. The CDR3 runs 15 residues. Germline V gives CDR1 GTSNPN, CDR2 SVGIG (reference sequence). Regarding treatment: oral pan-JAK inhibitor, 5-10 mg twice daily. Individuals with alopecia areata gave both lesional scalp punch biopsies and peripheral blood for collection. Investigators isolated RNA and reverse transcribed it into cDNA to act as the sequencing template. Measured with immunoSEQ multiplex PCR; TCRdb has only the in-frame clones, and not every one. The data show about 190,000 clones, with more than 55% seen just once and roughly 0.71% held by the top ten.

This material consisted of CD4+ T cells sorted from blood, taken at week 4, from a patient treated with tofacitinib. The origin of this receptor is a human donor with alopecia areata. The gene calls are TRBV30 and TRBJ2-7, with no clear D. The CDR3 region is CAWSVPAPSSYEQYF. The CDR3 DNA follows: TGTGCCTGGAGTGTACCGGCCCCGAGCTCCTACGAGCAGTACTTC.